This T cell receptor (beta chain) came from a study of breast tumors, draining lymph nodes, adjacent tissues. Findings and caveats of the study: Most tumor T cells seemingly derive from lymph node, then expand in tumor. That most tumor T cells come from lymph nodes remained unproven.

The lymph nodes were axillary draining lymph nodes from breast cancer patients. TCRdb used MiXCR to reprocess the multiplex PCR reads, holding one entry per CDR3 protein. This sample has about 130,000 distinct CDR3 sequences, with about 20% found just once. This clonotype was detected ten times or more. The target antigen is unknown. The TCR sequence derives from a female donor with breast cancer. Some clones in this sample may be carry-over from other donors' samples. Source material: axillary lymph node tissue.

Here the CDR3 DNA reads TGTGCCAGCAGTTACGGACTAGCGGTCTCCTACGAGCAGTACTTC. Translated: CASSYGLAVSYEQYF. The chain has TRBV6-5 and TRBJ2-7; 10 nucleotides match TRBD2. The CDR3 is made up of 15 amino acids. Germline V lookup: CDR1 MNHEY, CDR2 SVGAGI. Trimming took 2 bases from V and 0 from J; bases not matched to a gene: 1.